The present T cell receptor beta chain was sequenced within a study of T cells after posttransplantation cyclophosphamide. Germline-derived CDR1 and CDR2 are SGHRS and YFSETQ. V trimming: 4 bases; J trimming: 12 bases; junction bases outside the gene matches: 20. This CDR3 contains 17 residues. TCRdb's table, derived via immunoSEQ multiplex PCR, lists solely in-frame clones and lacks some. The sample shows around 35,000 clones, none of them appearing just once. Study-level findings and limits: Recipient CMV seropositivity and CMV reactivation strongly tracked TRB clonality. Tissue-infiltrating T cells from skin or gut overlapped little with blood T cells.

This clone was observed at least ten times. The antigen is undetermined. Material: PBMCs. The TCR comes from a woman in her forties or fifties in good health and a related stem cell transplant donor. V is TRBV5-1 and J is TRBJ2-1; TRBD2 matches 9 bases. The CDR3 here is CASSAPGGSGRSIGQFF. CDR3 DNA sequence: TGCGCCAGCAGCGCCCCCGGAGGGAGCGGGAGGAGTATAGGGCAGTTCTTC. The full variable domain, its missing parts supplied by reference TRBV5-1 and TRBJ2-1, is KAGVTQTPRYLIKTRGQQVTLSCSPISGHRSVSWYQQTPGQGLQFLFEYFSETQRNKGNFPGRFSGRQFSNSRSEMNVSTLELGDSALYLCASSAPGGSGRSIGQFFGPGTRLTVL.